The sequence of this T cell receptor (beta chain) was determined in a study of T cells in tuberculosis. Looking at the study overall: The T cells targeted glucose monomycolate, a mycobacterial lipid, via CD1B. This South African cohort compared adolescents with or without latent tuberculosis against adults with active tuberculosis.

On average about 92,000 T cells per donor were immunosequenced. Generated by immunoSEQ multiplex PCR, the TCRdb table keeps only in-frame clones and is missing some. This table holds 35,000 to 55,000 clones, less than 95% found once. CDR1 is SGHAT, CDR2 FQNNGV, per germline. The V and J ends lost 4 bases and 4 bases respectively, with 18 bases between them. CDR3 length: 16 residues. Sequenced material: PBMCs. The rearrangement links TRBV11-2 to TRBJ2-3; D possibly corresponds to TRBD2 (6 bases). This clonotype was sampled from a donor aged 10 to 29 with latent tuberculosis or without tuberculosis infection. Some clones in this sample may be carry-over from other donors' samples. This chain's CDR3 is CASSWRGGKGADTQYF. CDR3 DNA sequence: TGTGCCAGCAGCTGGAGGGGCGGGAAGGGCGCAGATACGCAGTATTTT.